The rows below give T cell receptor beta chains drawn from one sample of a study of cytomegalovirus exposure and HLA in healthy donors. The repertoire was sequenced with immunoSEQ multiplex PCR; TCRdb's copy has only in-frame clones and lacks some. The top ten hold nearly 4.5% of the sample, which has tens of thousands of clones, about 94% seen once. Material: PBMCs. Receptors originate from a man between 18 and 35 years old in good health and CMV-seropositive. CDR3s include the opening cysteine and the closing phenylalanine or tryptophan. The D gene is left open where the match is weak. Rows may omit the clone size; those that give it use once, few, many or a size class.

v_call: TRBV27
clone_size: .
j_call: TRBJ1-3
d_call: .
cdr3_aa: CASSAKSPGTSTGNTIYF
cdr3_nt: TGTGCCAGCAGTGCGAAATCCCCCGGGACATCAACTGGAAACACCATATATTTT

v_call: TRBV4-2
clone_size: .
j_call: TRBJ2-7
d_call: TRBD1
cdr3_aa: CASSQATGGAIVAYEQYF
cdr3_nt: TGTGCCAGCAGCCAAGCTACAGGGGGCGCGATAGTCGCCTACGAGCAGTACTTC

v_call: TRBV7-8
clone_size: once
j_call: TRBJ2-5
d_call: TRBD2
cdr3_aa: CASSEAGTSGETQYF
cdr3_nt: TGTGCCAGCAGCGAAGCCGGGACTAGCGGAGAGACCCAGTACTTC

v_call: TRBV5-6
clone_size: .
j_call: TRBJ2-5
d_call: TRBD1
cdr3_aa: CASSRPNIPGQREETQYF
cdr3_nt: TGTGCCAGCAGCCGCCCCAATATACCGGGACAGAGGGAAGAGACCCAGTACTTC

v_call: TRBV7-9
clone_size: .
j_call: TRBJ2-1
d_call: TRBD2
cdr3_aa: CASSFVKRLAGGDEQFF
cdr3_nt: TGTGCCAGCAGCTTCGTAAAACGACTAGCGGGAGGGGATGAGCAGTTCTTC

v_call: TRBV7-2
clone_size: .
j_call: TRBJ2-1
d_call: TRBD2
cdr3_aa: CASSPGLAGDSEQFF
cdr3_nt: TGTGCCAGCAGCCCGGGACTAGCGGGAGATAGTGAGCAGTTCTTC

v_call: TRBV29-1
clone_size: .
j_call: TRBJ2-3
d_call: TRBD1
cdr3_aa: CSVMTGGLDTQYF
cdr3_nt: TGCAGCGTGATGACAGGGGGTCTAGATACGCAGTATTTT

v_call: TRBV28
clone_size: .
j_call: TRBJ2-3
d_call: .
cdr3_aa: CASSLWGAAADTQYF
cdr3_nt: TGTGCCAGCAGTTTATGGGGGGCTGCCGCGGATACGCAGTATTTT

v_call: TRBV25-1
clone_size: .
j_call: TRBJ1-1
d_call: TRBD1
cdr3_aa: CASRAAQGAYTEAFF
cdr3_nt: TGTGCCAGCAGAGCCGCTCAGGGGGCCTACACTGAAGCTTTCTTT

v_call: TRBV29-1
clone_size: .
j_call: TRBJ2-6
d_call: .
cdr3_aa: CSPGVSGANVLTF
cdr3_nt: TGCAGCCCGGGGGTCTCTGGGGCCAACGTCCTGACTTTC

v_call: TRBV19
clone_size: .
j_call: TRBJ2-7
d_call: .
cdr3_aa: CASSWGPSLEQYF
cdr3_nt: TGTGCCAGTTCCTGGGGCCCCTCACTCGAGCAGTACTTC

v_call: TRBV11-2
clone_size: .
j_call: TRBJ2-7
d_call: .
cdr3_aa: CASSFLLQVGNEQYF
cdr3_nt: TGTGCCAGCAGCTTCCTCTTGCAGGTTGGAAACGAGCAGTACTTC

v_call: TRBV6-5
clone_size: .
j_call: TRBJ2-2
d_call: TRBD2
cdr3_aa: CASSSVAGNTGELFF
cdr3_nt: TGTGCCAGCAGTTCGGTAGCGGGGAACACCGGGGAGCTGTTTTTT

v_call: TRBV5-6
clone_size: .
j_call: TRBJ1-1
d_call: .
cdr3_aa: CASSYVGGYTEAFF
cdr3_nt: TGTGCCAGCAGTTACGTAGGGGGATACACTGAAGCTTTCTTT

v_call: TRBV11-2
clone_size: .
j_call: TRBJ2-7
d_call: TRBD2
cdr3_aa: CASSSPRGGHEQYF
cdr3_nt: TGTGCCAGCAGCTCCCCCCGGGGGGGCCACGAGCAGTACTTC

v_call: TRBV11-2
clone_size: .
j_call: TRBJ1-6
d_call: .
cdr3_aa: CASSLEPIPGNSPLHF
cdr3_nt: TGTGCCAGCAGCTTAGAGCCCATACCGGGTAATTCACCCCTCCACTTT

v_call: TRBV18
clone_size: .
j_call: TRBJ1-5
d_call: .
cdr3_aa: CASSPSIAAGYSNQPQHF
cdr3_nt: TGTGCCAGCTCACCATCAATCGCGGCAGGGTATAGCAATCAGCCCCAGCATTTT

v_call: TRBV6-4
clone_size: few
j_call: TRBJ2-3
d_call: TRBD2
cdr3_aa: CASSVAGEGRDTQYF
cdr3_nt: TGTGCCAGCAGTGTAGCGGGAGAGGGGCGAGATACGCAGTATTTT

v_call: TRBV11-2
clone_size: .
j_call: TRBJ1-1
d_call: .
cdr3_aa: CASSLFRNRDLTEAFF
cdr3_nt: TGTGCCAGCAGCTTATTTCGAAACAGGGATTTGACTGAAGCTTTCTTT

v_call: TRBV9
clone_size: .
j_call: TRBJ2-7
d_call: TRBD2
cdr3_aa: CASSVGGTSGSFPEQYF
cdr3_nt: TGTGCCAGCAGCGTAGGGGGTACTAGCGGGAGTTTCCCCGAGCAGTACTTC

v_call: TRBV5-5
clone_size: .
j_call: TRBJ2-7
d_call: .
cdr3_aa: CASRLLDFITYEQYF
cdr3_nt: TGTGCCAGCAGACTTCTGGACTTCATAACCTACGAGCAGTACTTC

v_call: TRBV5-5
clone_size: .
j_call: TRBJ2-7
d_call: TRBD2
cdr3_aa: CASSLYSGIDSYEQYF
cdr3_nt: TGTGCCAGCAGCTTATATAGCGGGATTGATTCCTACGAGCAGTACTTC

v_call: TRBV28
clone_size: .
j_call: TRBJ1-1
d_call: .
cdr3_aa: CASNQGPEAFF
cdr3_nt: TGTGCCAGCAACCAGGGGCCTGAAGCTTTCTTT

v_call: TRBV10-3
clone_size: once
j_call: TRBJ1-1
d_call: .
cdr3_aa: CAISTTLNTEAFF
cdr3_nt: TGTGCCATCAGTACCACACTGAACACTGAAGCTTTCTTT

v_call: TRBV6-1
clone_size: .
j_call: TRBJ1-4
d_call: .
cdr3_aa: CASSEGEGTNEKLFF
cdr3_nt: TGTGCCAGCAGTGAAGGGGAGGGAACTAATGAAAAACTGTTTTTT

v_call: TRBV19
clone_size: .
j_call: TRBJ2-5
d_call: .
cdr3_aa: CASSPSGVAGTETQYF
cdr3_nt: TGTGCCAGTAGCCCGTCGGGGGTGGCGGGGACGGAGACCCAGTACTTC

v_call: TRBV6-5
clone_size: .
j_call: TRBJ2-2
d_call: TRBD1
cdr3_aa: CASSATGQSTGELFF
cdr3_nt: TGTGCCAGCAGTGCTACGGGACAGAGTACCGGGGAGCTGTTTTTT

v_call: TRBV10-1
clone_size: .
j_call: TRBJ1-3
d_call: .
cdr3_aa: CASSTSFGYKGNTIYF
cdr3_nt: TGCGCCAGCAGTACTAGTTTCGGGTACAAGGGAAACACCATATATTTT